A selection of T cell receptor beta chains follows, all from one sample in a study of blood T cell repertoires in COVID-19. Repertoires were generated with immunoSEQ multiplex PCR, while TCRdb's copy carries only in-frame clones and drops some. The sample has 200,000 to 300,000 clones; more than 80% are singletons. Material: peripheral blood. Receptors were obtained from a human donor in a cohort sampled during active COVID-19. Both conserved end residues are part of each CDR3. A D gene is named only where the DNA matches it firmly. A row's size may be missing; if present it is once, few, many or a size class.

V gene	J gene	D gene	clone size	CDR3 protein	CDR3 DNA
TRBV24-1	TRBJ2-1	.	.	CATSESGGTASYNEQFF	TGTGCCACCAGTGAAAGTGGAGGGACGGCGTCCTACAATGAGCAGTTCTTC
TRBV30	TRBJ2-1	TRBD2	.	CAWSNPSGGANNEQFF	TGTGCCTGGAGTAACCCCAGCGGGGGAGCCAACAATGAGCAGTTCTTC
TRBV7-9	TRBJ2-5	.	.	CASSWGVQETQYF	TGTGCCAGCAGCTGGGGGGTCCAAGAGACCCAGTACTTC
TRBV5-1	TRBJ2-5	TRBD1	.	CASSPGQPEETQYF	TGCGCCAGCAGCCCGGGACAGCCCGAAGAGACCCAGTACTTC
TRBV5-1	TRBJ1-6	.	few	CASSARDRDSPLHF	TGCGCCAGCAGCGCACGGGATAGGGATTCACCCCTCCACTTT
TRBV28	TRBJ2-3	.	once	CASSFILTATDTQYF	TGTGCCAGCAGTTTTATCCTCACAGCTACAGATACGCAGTATTTT
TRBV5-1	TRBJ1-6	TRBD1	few	CASSLGDREASPLHF	TGCGCCAGCAGCTTAGGGGACAGGGAGGCGTCACCCCTCCACTTT
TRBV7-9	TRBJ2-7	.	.	CASSLETGHLLNEQYF	TGTGCCAGCAGCTTAGAGACAGGCCATCTCCTAAACGAGCAGTACTTC
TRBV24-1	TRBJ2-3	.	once	CATSDSILRDTQYF	TGTGCCACCAGTGATTCGATCCTTCGGGATACGCAGTATTTT
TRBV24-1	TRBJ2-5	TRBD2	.	CATSDPGRGGETQYF	TGTGCCACCAGTGATCCAGGGAGGGGAGGAGAGACCCAGTACTTC
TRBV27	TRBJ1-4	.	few	CASSLSTGSGKLFF	TGTGCCAGCAGTTTATCGACCGGGAGTGGAAAACTGTTTTTT
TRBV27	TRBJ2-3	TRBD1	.	CASSYRGRLTDTQYF	TGTGCCAGCAGCTATAGGGGGCGCCTCACAGATACGCAGTATTTT
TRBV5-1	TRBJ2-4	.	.	CASSESSGTPIAKNIQYF	TGCGCCAGCAGTGAGAGTTCCGGGACACCAATAGCCAAAAACATTCAGTACTTC
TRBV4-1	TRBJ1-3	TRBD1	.	CASSQENLRGFGNTIYF	TGCGCCAGCAGCCAAGAGAACCTCAGGGGGTTTGGAAACACCATATATTTT
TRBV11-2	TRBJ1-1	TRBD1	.	CASQGAPDMNTEAFF	TGTGCCAGCCAGGGGGCCCCGGATATGAACACTGAAGCTTTCTTT
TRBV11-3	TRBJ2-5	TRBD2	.	CASSPGLADSETQYF	TGTGCCAGCAGTCCTGGACTAGCGGACTCAGAGACCCAGTACTTC
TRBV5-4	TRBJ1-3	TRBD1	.	CASRKGTGFSGNTIYF	TGTGCCAGCAGGAAAGGGACAGGATTCTCTGGAAACACCATATATTTT
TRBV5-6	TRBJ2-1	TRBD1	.	CASSRQGAVNEQFF	TGTGCCAGCAGCCGACAGGGGGCGGTCAATGAGCAGTTCTTC